One sample yielded the 26 T cell receptor beta chains listed below, sequenced in a study of T-cell reconstitution after alpha-beta-depleted transplantation in children. Preparing the TCRbeta library involved the use of unique molecular identifiers. Each CDR3 protein gets one entry after TCRdb re-called the PCR reads with MiXCR. The sample has over 400,000 distinct CDR3 sequences; 43% are singletons. The source material was PBMCs, sampled before TCRalphabeta/CD19-depleted stem cell transplant. These receptors were obtained from a girl under 10 years old with aplastic anemia, due to receive a stem cell transplant.

V is TRBV5-4 and J is TRBJ2-5, with 8 bases fitting TRBD1. There are 17 residues in the CDR3. Germline V gene data show CDR1 as SGHNT and CDR2 as YYREEE (reference sequence). The junction had 12 bases not matched to a gene; V was cut back by 4 bases and J by 1 base. The CDR3 coding sequence is TGTGCCAGCAGCCCAAAATTGACAGGGGCGACCCAAGAGACCCAGTACTTC. Its protein is CASSPKLTGATQETQYF.

J is TRBJ2-3 and V is TRBV5-8, with D tentatively TRBD1 (6 bases). Germline CDR1 and CDR2: SGHTS and YDEGEE. V was shortened by 0 bases and J by 2 bases, with 10 bases between the two germline ends. The CDR3 contains 15 residues. This chain's CDR3 is CASSLGRGPTDTQYF. CDR3 DNA sequence: TGTGCCAGCAGCTTGGGCAGGGGTCCCACAGATACGCAGTATTTT.

J is TRBJ2-5 and V is TRBV7-3; 12 positions agree with TRBD1. The CDR3 has 16 amino acids. Losses at the gene ends were 5 bases for V and 4 bases for J; bases not matched to a gene: 8. CDR1 and CDR2 (germline): SGHTA, FQGTGA. DNA of the CDR3: TGTGCCAGCAGCCCCGGGACAGGGGGCTTGAGAGAGACCCAGTACTTC. Translating it yields CASSPGTGGLRETQYF.

V is TRBV21-1 and J is TRBJ1-4; the table gives TRBD1 as D, unverified against the DNA. TRBV21-1 is an annotated pseudogene. The CDR3 runs to 18 residues. CDR3 in DNA: TGTGCCAGCAGCAAAGTAGAGGCAGGGACAGGGGCTCGGGAAAAACTGTTTTTT. Translating gives CASSKVEAGTGAREKLFF.

The V gene is TRBV28, the J gene TRBJ2-3; 10 bases are a match to TRBD2. The CDR3 is made up of 17 amino acids. The germline gives CDR1 MDHEN, CDR2 SYDVKM. V lost 2 bases to trimming and J lost 5 bases; unmatched junction nucleotides: 10. CDR3 residues: CASSLRSLLAGVDTQYF. As DNA, the CDR3 is TGTGCCAGCAGTTTAAGGTCCTTGCTAGCGGGAGTAGATACGCAGTATTTT.

The gene calls are TRBV7-9 and TRBJ2-7, with TRBD1 identical over 8 bases. With 3 bases clipped from V and 2 bases from J, the junction kept 9 bases outside the gene matches. The CDR3 loop spans 16 amino acids. Germline V lookup: CDR1 SEHNR, CDR2 FQNEAQ (reference sequence). The CDR3 loop reads CASSLYTGQATYEQYF. CDR3 in DNA: TGTGCCAGCAGCTTGTATACGGGACAGGCGACCTACGAGCAGTACTTC.

The gene calls are TRBV7-2 and TRBJ2-1, with 9 bases fitting TRBD1. Trimming took 5 bases from V and 7 from J; bases not matched to a gene: 9. Germline V gene lookup returns CDR1 SGHTA and CDR2 FQGNSA. CDR3 length equals 15 residues. CDR3 bases: TGTGCCAGCAGCCAGCCGGGACAGGGAAAGAATGAGCAGTTCTTC. Amino acid sequence: CASSQPGQGKNEQFF.

V gene TRBV29-1 combines with J gene TRBJ2-1, with D perhaps TRBD1 or TRBD2 (6 bases each). Trimming stripped 4 bases from V and 12 bases from J, with 22 bases between. In germline, CDR1 is SQVTM, CDR2 ANQGSEA. The CDR3 has 14 residues. CDR3: CSVGDHGGTRGQFF. The CDR3 DNA follows: TGCAGCGTTGGCGACCACGGAGGGACAAGGGGGCAGTTCTTC.

This chain connects TRBV15 to TRBJ2-7; TRBD1 is a possible D gene (5 bases). From germline, CDR1 is LNHNV and CDR2 YYDKDF (reference sequence). CDR3 size: 14 residues. V dropped 3 bases and J dropped 4 bases, with 13 bases sitting between them. CDR3 residues: CATSSQRSGYEQYF. The DNA for the CDR3 is TGTGCCACCAGCAGTCAGAGGTCAGGGTACGAGCAGTACTTC.

This clonotype occurred many times. The chain links TRBV29-1 to TRBJ1-1, with D tentatively TRBD1 (6 bases). The length of the CDR3 is 12 residues. V dropped 7 bases and J dropped 0 bases, with 9 bases sitting between them. Germline CDR1 reads SQVTM; CDR2 reads ANQGSEA. CDR3 coding DNA: TGCAGCGGGAGACAGGTGAACACTGAAGCTTTCTTT. This translates into CSGRQVNTEAFF.

This clonotype was counted a single time. This sequence joins TRBV20-1 and TRBJ2-1, with 10 nucleotides matching TRBD2. Losses at the gene ends were 6 bases for V and 1 base for J; bases not matched to a gene: 6. The CDR3 has 15 residues. Germline CDR1 DFQATT, CDR2 SNEGSKA (reference sequence). In nucleotides, the CDR3 is TGCAGTGCCAGATATAGCGGGGGGTCCTACAATGAGCAGTTCTTC. It yields the protein CSARYSGGSYNEQFF.

This clonotype was observed at least ten times. The rearrangement uses TRBV28 and TRBJ1-1; 8 bases align to TRBD1. V lost 3 bases to trimming and J lost 4 bases; unmatched junction nucleotides: 10. In germline, CDR1 is MDHEN, CDR2 SYDVKM. The CDR3 is 16 amino acids. The CDR3, as DNA: TGTGCCAGCAGTTTTCTTCCCGGACAGGGACCCACTGAAGCTTTCTTT. This sequence encodes CASSFLPGQGPTEAFF.

This clonotype occurred a few times. The chain has TRBV6-2 or TRBV6-3 and TRBJ2-3; 11 nucleotides align to TRBD2. There are 16 residues in the CDR3. V dropped 6 bases and J dropped 4; count of bases not matched to a gene: 9. Germline lookup yields CDR1 MNHEY and CDR2 SVGEGT. The CDR3 reads CASRPYSGRAADTQYF. The CDR3 coding sequence is TGTGCCAGCAGGCCATATAGCGGGAGGGCCGCAGATACGCAGTATTTT.

The chain joins TRBV20-1 to TRBJ2-5; D might be TRBD1 or TRBD2, each matching 5 bases. CDR3 length: 12 residues. Deletions cut 6 bases from V and 2 bases from J, with 10 bases between. Germline CDR1 reads DFQATT; CDR2 reads SNEGSKA (reference sequence). CDR3 amino acids: CSALGVQETQYF. In DNA form, the CDR3 reads TGCAGTGCCCTGGGGGTTCAAGAGACCCAGTACTTC.

V and J are TRBV7-8 and TRBJ2-7; 8 nucleotides agree with TRBD1. The CDR3 totals 15 residues. V gave up 6 bases and J gave up 2 bases; unmatched junction bases: 9. The V gene's germline CDR1 is SGHVS and CDR2 FQNEAQ. CDR3 protein: CASSSGTGPAYEQYF. CDR3 coding DNA: TGTGCCAGCAGTTCAGGGACAGGCCCGGCCTACGAGCAGTACTTC.

V usage is TRBV5-8 and J usage is TRBJ1-3; the D is unclear. The CDR3 length is 14 residues. Germline V CDR1 and CDR2: SGHTS, YDEGEE. With 1 base removed from V and 5 bases from J, the gap between germline ends came to 10 bases. The CDR3 reads CASSLPIGRNTIYF. The CDR3 region has the DNA TGTGCCAGCAGCTTGCCTATCGGGAGAAACACCATATATTTT.

CDR3 protein: CSALAGASPNEQFF. The DNA for the CDR3 is TGCAGTGCTTTAGCGGGGGCTTCACCCAATGAGCAGTTCTTC. This rearrangement joins TRBV20-1 to TRBJ2-1; 9 bases are a match to TRBD2. Germline V gene lookup returns CDR1 DFQATT and CDR2 SNEGSKA (reference sequence). The trim removed 5 bases at V and 6 bases at J, leaving 8 bases unmatched. The CDR3 loop spans 14 amino acids.

The sample holds a few counts of this clonotype. The chain employs TRBV5-4 and TRBJ2-1; no clear D gene. Germline CDR1 SGHNT, CDR2 YYREEE (reference sequence). This CDR3 comprises 15 residues. Trimming pared 1 base from V and 2 bases from J, leaving 10 bases between. CDR3 sequence: CASSLNAATYNEQFF. In nucleotides, the CDR3 is TGTGCCAGCAGCTTGAATGCAGCGACCTACAATGAGCAGTTCTTC.

The J gene is TRBJ2-7, the V gene TRBV7-8; 7 bases are shared with TRBD1. The CDR3 sequence is 15 residues long. Trimming at V came to 5 bases and at J to 2 bases, leaving 9 bases not matched to a gene. Looked up from germline, CDR1 is SGHVS and CDR2 is FQNEAQ. CDR3 residues: CASSPRRQGAYEQYF. As DNA, the CDR3 is TGTGCCAGCAGCCCACGCCGACAGGGAGCCTACGAGCAGTACTTC.

This clonotype was seen only once. The chain uses TRBV20-1 and TRBJ2-1, with 7 nucleotides matching TRBD1. Germline CDR1 and CDR2: DFQATT and SNEGSKA (reference sequence). The CDR3 is 14 amino acids. Losses at the gene ends were 3 bases for V and 2 bases for J; bases not matched to a gene: 4. The CDR3 reads CSARRGQAYNEQFF. For the CDR3, the DNA is TGCAGTGCTAGGAGGGGGCAGGCCTACAATGAGCAGTTCTTC.

The chain joins TRBV5-1 to TRBJ2-7; TRBD2 matches 9 bases. The germline V gene encodes CDR1 SGHRS and CDR2 YFSETQ. Germline trimming cut 0 bases from V and 3 bases from J; bases unmatched to any gene: 7. The CDR3 consists of 16 residues. CDR3: CASSLDSSGTYYEQYF. The CDR3 DNA sequence: TGCGCCAGCAGCTTGGATTCTAGCGGGACTTACTACGAGCAGTACTTC.

With regard to this clonotype: The junction differs from germline at one of its ends, possibly a read error. V and J are TRBV20-1 and TRBJ2-2; 7 bases map to TRBD1. Germline CDR1 and CDR2: DFQATT and SNEGSKA (reference sequence). The CDR3 extends over 12 amino acids. The CDR3 loop reads CRARGPTGELFF. The CDR3 DNA reads TGCCGTGCTAGGGGGCCCACCGGGGAGCTGTTTTTT.

The V and J genes are TRBV20-1 and TRBJ2-1, with a weak D call TRBD1 (5 bases). Trimming left V 1 base short and J 5 bases short, with 12 bases between. Germline CDR1 DFQATT, CDR2 SNEGSKA (reference sequence). The CDR3 sequence is 14 residues long. DNA for the CDR3: TGCAGTGCTAGAGGGCTTGGGGCCGACAATGAGCAGTTCTTC. Its protein product is CSARGLGADNEQFF.

The chain links TRBV5-1 to TRBJ2-3, with D unclear. Germline loops: CDR1 SGHRS, CDR2 YFSETQ. V shed 0 bases and J shed 2 bases, with 7 bases lying between them. This CDR3 comprises 14 residues. For the CDR3, the DNA is TGCGCCAGCAGCTTGGAATTACCCACAGATACGCAGTATTTT. Amino acid sequence: CASSLELPTDTQYF. The variable domain in full, with the rest retrieved from reference TRBV5-1 and TRBJ2-3, is KAGVTQTPRYLIKTRGQQVTLSCSPISGHRSVSWYQQTPGQGLQFLFEYFSETQRNKGNFPGRFSGRQFSNSRSEMNVSTLELGDSALYLCASSLELPTDTQYFGPGTRLTVL.

This clonotype was seen ten or more times. This rearrangement joins TRBV28 to TRBJ1-5, with D possibly matching TRBD1 (6 bases). The V gene's germline CDR1 is MDHEN and CDR2 SYDVKM. This CDR3 spans 16 amino acids. V was shortened by 6 bases and J by 9 bases, with 24 bases between the two germline ends. CDR3 residues: CASSHEGTNWGRPQHF. CDR3 bases: TGTGCCAGCAGCCACGAAGGGACAAATTGGGGTCGGCCCCAGCATTTT.

The rearrangement links TRBV7-8 to TRBJ2-1, with 10 bases lining up with TRBD2. The CDR3 is 16 amino acids. From germline, CDR1 is SGHVS and CDR2 FQNEAQ. V trimming: 3 bases; J trimming: 2 bases; junction bases outside the gene matches: 4. The DNA of the CDR3 is TGTGCCAGCAGCTTTCCAGGACTAGCGGCCTACAATGAGCAGTTCTTC. Protein sequence: CASSFPGLAAYNEQFF.